The 15 T cell receptor beta chains listed next were all sequenced from one sample in a study of blood T cell repertoires in COVID-19. TCRdb keeps only in-frame clones here, not all; method: immunoSEQ multiplex PCR. The data hold 95,000 to 150,000 clones, with around 90% observed a single time. Source material: peripheral blood. The receptor source for this set is a human donor in a cohort sampled during active COVID-19.

This chain links TRBV14 with TRBJ1-2; 7 bases agree with TRBD1. The CDR3 has 15 residues. The V gene end was trimmed by 5 bases and the J gene end by 8 bases; junction bases not matched to a gene: 14. Germline-derived CDR1 and CDR2 are SGHDN and FVKESK. The CDR3 is CASSYTTGIRGGYTF. In DNA, the CDR3 is TGTGCCAGCAGCTACACGACAGGGATCCGGGGCGGCTACACCTTC.

V is TRBV5-1 and J is TRBJ2-5; TRBD1 agrees at 9 bases. V lost 0 bases, J lost 5 bases, and 8 bases stayed unmatched. The CDR3 runs 16 residues. Germline-derived CDR1 and CDR2 are SGHRS and YFSETQ. The CDR3, as DNA: TGCGCCAGCAGCTTGGCGACAGGGGGATTGGGTGAGACCCAGTACTTC. Its protein product is CASSLATGGLGETQYF.

J is TRBJ2-1 and V is TRBV6-6; 7 nucleotides align to TRBD1. Germline CDR1 is MNHNY and CDR2 is SVGAGI (reference sequence). J gave up 4 bases and V 8 bases, and 5 bases lay outside the gene matches. The CDR3 consists of 13 residues. The CDR3 loop reads CASVQGVYNEQFF. The CDR3 DNA sequence: TGTGCCAGCGTTCAGGGGGTGTACAATGAGCAGTTCTTC.

The rearrangement links TRBV13 to TRBJ2-7; D perhaps matches TRBD2 (6 bases). The CDR3 runs to 13 residues. The V end lost 5 bases, the J end lost 4 bases, and 12 bases lay between the germline ends. The germline CDR1 and CDR2 sequences are PRHDT and FYEKMQ (reference sequence). The CDR3 nucleotides are TGTGCCAGCAGCCTTGGCGCGGGATACGAGCAGTACTTC. Translated: CASSLGAGYEQYF.

The gene calls are TRBV4-1 and TRBJ2-7; possibly TRBD1 for D (5 bases). The CDR3 contains 15 residues. Germline loops: CDR1 MGHRA, CDR2 YSYEKL. Trimming stripped 4 bases from V and 0 bases from J, with 13 bases between. CDR3 loop: CASSPAGARSYEQYF. The CDR3 DNA reads as TGCGCCAGCAGCCCGGCTGGGGCCCGCTCCTACGAGCAGTACTTC.

This chain joins TRBV12-3 or TRBV12-4 and TRBJ1-5; no definite D call. Deletions cut 6 bases from V and 4 bases from J, with 7 bases between. The CDR3 sequence is 12 residues long. The CDR3 here is CASSVRNQPQHF. The CDR3, as DNA: TGTGCCAGCAGCGTCAGGAATCAGCCCCAGCATTTT.

This chain connects TRBV12-3 or TRBV12-4 to TRBJ1-2, with D uncertain. The CDR3 is 13 amino acids. V was pared by 1 base and J by 2 bases, with 5 bases between. This CDR3 reads CASSLVGNYGYTF. The CDR3 DNA reads TGTGCCAGCAGTTTAGTGGGCAACTATGGCTACACCTTC.

The sample holds a few counts of this clone. V usage is TRBV5-3 and J usage is TRBJ1-5; 7 bases fit TRBD1. TRBV5-3 is assigned to the ORF class and has an uncertain function. The V gene end was trimmed by 0 bases and the J gene end by 0 bases; junction bases not matched to a gene: 15. The CDR3 covers 20 residues. CDR3 protein: CARSLARRDRTYYSNQPQHF. CDR3 coding DNA: TGTGCCAGAAGCTTGGCCCGTCGGGACAGAACATATTATAGCAATCAGCCCCAGCATTTT.

The chain recombines TRBV27 with TRBJ2-7; a weak D match, TRBD1 (6 bases). V gave up 3 bases and J gave up 0 bases, with 12 bases separating them. Germline V gene sequence: CDR1 MNHEY, CDR2 SMNVEV (reference sequence). This CDR3 has 15 amino acids. The CDR3 DNA sequence: TGTGCCAGCAGTTTCAGGGGCCGCTCCTCCTACGAGCAGTACTTC. Protein product: CASSFRGRSSYEQYF.

V usage is TRBV19 and J usage is TRBJ2-7; 12 nucleotides match TRBD2. Germline CDR1 is LNHDA and CDR2 is SQIVND (reference sequence). This CDR3 is 15 amino acids long. V gave up 3 bases and J gave up 4 bases; unmatched junction bases: 4. Written as DNA, the CDR3 is TGTGCCAGTAGTATGACTAGCGGGAGCGGGTACGAGCAGTACTTC. Its translation is CASSMTSGSGYEQYF.

The chain carries TRBV15 and TRBJ2-6, with a tentative D call TRBD2 (6 bases). Germline V gives CDR1 LNHNV, CDR2 YYDKDF (reference sequence). The CDR3 length is 17 residues. V lost 0 bases and J 0 bases, leaving 9 bases between the germline ends. The CDR3 DNA reads as TGTGCCACCAGCAGAGATAAACTAGCCTCTGGGGCCAACGTCCTGACTTTC. As protein: CATSRDKLASGANVLTF. Using reference TRBV15 and TRBJ2-6 for the parts outside the CDR3, the full variable domain is DAMVIQNPRYQVTQFGKPVTLSCSQTLNHNVMYWYQQKSSQAPKLLFHYYDKDFNNEADTPDNFQSRRPNTSFCFLDIRSPGLGDTAMYLCATSRDKLASGANVLTFGAGSRLTVL.

The chain carries TRBV29-1 and TRBJ2-1, with 7 bases aligning to TRBD2. The germline V gene has CDR1 SQVTM and CDR2 ANQGSEA. The V segment lost 6 bases and the J segment 0 bases; nucleotides outside the gene matches: 5. The CDR3 runs to 14 residues. The CDR3 reads CSVGLVSSYNEQFF. The CDR3, as DNA: TGCAGCGTCGGACTAGTTAGCTCCTACAATGAGCAGTTCTTC.

The V gene is TRBV6-5, the J gene TRBJ1-1; no firm D call. V shed 7 bases and J shed 1 base, with 4 bases lying between them. Germline V gene data show CDR1 as MNHEY and CDR2 as SVGAGI. The CDR3 is 11 residues long. The DNA of the CDR3 is TGTGCCAGCACCCAGAACACTGAAGCTTTCTTT. Translated: CASTQNTEAFF.

The genes are TRBV27 and TRBJ1-1; 7 bases are a match to TRBD1. V dropped 4 bases and J dropped 0; count of bases not matched to a gene: 14. CDR3 length: 18 residues. Germline V gives CDR1 MNHEY, CDR2 SMNVEV (reference sequence). Here the CDR3 DNA reads TGTGCCAGCAGTTCGACGGACAGGTTTAGCCGGTTGAACACTGAAGCTTTCTTT. Encoded protein: CASSSTDRFSRLNTEAFF.

The chain carries TRBV7-9 and TRBJ2-1; 7 positions agree with TRBD2. The J segment lost 6 bases and the V segment lost 10 bases, leaving 9 bases of the junction unmatched. The CDR3 has 13 residues. Germline assignment: CDR1 SEHNR and CDR2 FQNEAQ (reference sequence). The CDR3 region is CAIPGLTPNEQFF. CDR3 in DNA: TGTGCCATCCCGGGACTAACCCCCAATGAGCAGTTCTTC. The full variable domain, its missing parts supplied by reference TRBV7-9 and TRBJ2-1, is DTGVSQNPRHKITKRGQNVTFRCDPISEHNRLYWYRQTLGQGPEFLTYFQNEAQLEKSRLLSDRFSAERPKGSFSTLEIQRTEQGDSAMYLCAIPGLTPNEQFFGPGTRLTVL.